One sample yielded the 6 T cell receptor beta chains listed below, sequenced in a study of blood T cell repertoires in COVID-19 (dated by TCRdb to 2020 to 2021). Library creation used the immunoSEQ multiplex PCR assay. Imported from immuneACCESS, the table was reduced by TCRdb to in-frame sequences with V and J called. These copies leave out some clones; in studies compared against another copy, an unresolved V gene accounts for under half, and the cause of the remainder is not known. This sample comprises 120,000 to 150,000 clones, roughly 89% of them detected only once. The top ten constitute more than 6.5% of the sample. Specimen: peripheral blood. These receptors were collected from a woman aged 45-59 years with active or convalescent COVID-19.

The chain has TRBV6-5 and TRBJ1-1; the D is unclear. The CDR3 sequence is 16 residues long. The germline V gene has CDR1 MNHEY and CDR2 SVGAGI. The V end was cut by 0 bases, the J end by 3 bases, with 14 bases between. The CDR3 DNA reads TGTGCCAGCAGTTACTCGGGTAAGGGAGTCGACACTGAAGCTTTCTTT. Translation gives CASSYSGKGVDTEAFF.

V usage is TRBV9 and J usage is TRBJ1-5; unclear D gene. Per germline, CDR1 SGDLS and CDR2 YYNGEE. This CDR3 is built from 14 residues. Trimming shortened V by 0 bases and J by 7 bases, and 11 bases separated the two germline ends. The CDR3 region is CASSVADGLQPQHF. CDR3 nucleotides: TGTGCCAGCAGCGTAGCTGATGGACTCCAGCCCCAGCATTTT.

The V gene is TRBV7-3, the J gene TRBJ2-1; TRBD1 matches at 7 bases. With V trimmed by 5 bases and J by 7 bases, 11 bases remained unmatched. CDR3 size: 15 residues. Germline V lookup: CDR1 SGHTA, CDR2 FQGTGA. Written as DNA, the CDR3 is TGTGCCAGCAGCCGAGGGACAGCAGTTTGGAATGAGCAGTTCTTC. It specifies CASSRGTAVWNEQFF.

The V call is TRBV4-2, the J call TRBJ2-1; 7 bases map to TRBD2. V shed 0 bases, J shed 6 bases, and the junction held 11 bases outside the gene matches. The CDR3 covers 17 residues. CDR1 and CDR2 from the germline V gene are LGHNA and YNFKEQ. The DNA for the CDR3 is TGTGCCAGCAGCCAAGATTTGTCACTAGCGCTTATCAATGAGCAGTTCTTC. Its protein is CASSQDLSLALINEQFF.

The chain employs TRBV30 and TRBJ2-2; TRBD1 matches at 7 bases. CDR1 and CDR2 from the germline V gene are GTSNPN and SVGIG (reference sequence). The CDR3 totals 14 residues. The V segment lost 4 bases and the J segment 4 bases; nucleotides outside the gene matches: 6. CDR3 sequence (DNA): TGTGCCTGGAATGTAGGGGGCGGCACCGGGGAGCTGTTTTTT. This sequence encodes CAWNVGGGTGELFF.

V gene TRBV7-2 combines with J gene TRBJ2-2; TRBD1 matches 8 bases. The V and J ends lost 7 bases and 2 bases, in that order; junction bases with no gene match: 9. Germline values: CDR1 SGHTA, CDR2 FQGNSA. The CDR3 runs to 16 residues. This CDR3 reads CASNVAGGYNTGELFF. The CDR3 bases are TGTGCCAGCAACGTGGCAGGGGGCTATAACACCGGGGAGCTGTTTTTT.